The sequence of this TCR beta chain was determined in a study of blood T cell repertoires in COVID-19. Assay used: immunoSEQ multiplex PCR; TCRdb lists only in-frame clones, some missing. There are about 90,000 clones in the sample; more than 80% occur only once, and about 2.5% lies in the top ten. The CDR3 has 13 residues. Trimming left V 0 bases short and J 8 bases short, with 10 bases between. Germline V gene data show CDR1 as WSHSY and CDR2 as SAAADI. This receptor was taken from a man in his forties or fifties with COVID-19, enrolled during active disease. Source material: peripheral blood. The chain couples TRBV10-2 to TRBJ1-2; D gene uncertain. This CDR3 is CASSESRVVGYTF. DNA for the CDR3: TGCGCCAGCAGTGAGTCGAGGGTAGTGGGCTACACCTTC.